These T cell receptor beta chains were read from a single sample in a study of T cell responses to AZD1222 COVID-19 vaccine. Using immunoSEQ multiplex PCR, the repertoire was profiled, and TCRdb retains in-frame clones only, with some absent. The data show some 150,000 clones, around 92% seen once. The sequences come from peripheral blood, collected on day 0 of AZD1222 vaccination. These TCRs come from an adult in good health. CDR3s include the opening cysteine and the closing phenylalanine or tryptophan. Fields, in order: V gene, J gene, D gene, clone size, CDR3 protein, CDR3 DNA. D genes are given only for firm matches. Part of the rows lack a size; the others show once, few, many or a class for expanded clones.

TRBV5-1	TRBJ1-4	-	-	CASSHDSRATNEKLFF	TGCGCCAGCAGCCACGACTCCCGGGCAACTAATGAAAAACTGTTTTTT
TRBV27	TRBJ2-7	-	-	CASSLVYREPYEQYF	TGTGCCAGCAGTTTAGTCTACAGGGAACCCTACGAGCAGTACTTC
TRBV11-2	TRBJ2-5	TRBD2	-	CASSPLAGTQETQYF	TGTGCCAGCAGCCCACTAGCGGGGACCCAAGAGACCCAGTACTTC
TRBV9	TRBJ2-2	-	-	CASSSYRGELFF	TGTGCCAGCAGCAGCTACCGCGGGGAGCTGTTTTTT
TRBV7-8	TRBJ1-1	-	-	CASSLVAQLNTEAFF	TGTGCCAGCAGCTTAGTTGCCCAATTAAACACTGAAGCTTTCTTT
TRBV19	TRBJ1-3	-	-	CASSPLGSSSGNTIYF	TGTGCCAGTAGTCCCCTCGGAAGTTCCTCTGGAAACACCATATATTTT
TRBV12-5	TRBJ1-2	TRBD1	-	CASGKRDRADGYTF	TGTGCTAGTGGCAAACGGGACAGGGCGGATGGCTACACCTTC
TRBV18	TRBJ2-5	-	-	CASSQTAGKQETQYF	TGTGCCAGCTCCCAGACGGCCGGTAAACAAGAGACCCAGTACTTC
TRBV27	TRBJ1-2	-	-	CASSIKTGGTYGYTF	TGTGCCAGCAGCATTAAAACGGGGGGCACCTATGGCTACACCTTC
TRBV2	TRBJ1-4	TRBD1	-	CASSGTGGNEKLFF	TGTGCCAGCAGTGGGACAGGGGGGAATGAAAAACTGTTTTTT
TRBV25-1	TRBJ1-2	-	once	CASSGHRRSGTDYGYTF	TGTGCCAGCAGTGGCCACAGACGATCCGGGACGGACTATGGCTACACCTTC
TRBV5-5	TRBJ1-1	TRBD1	-	CASSLRGQGETEAFF	TGTGCCAGCAGCTTGAGGGGACAGGGTGAGACTGAAGCTTTCTTT
TRBV5-4	TRBJ1-1	-	-	CASSSLVGTGNEAFF	TGTGCCAGCAGCTCCTTGGTTGGAACAGGGAATGAAGCTTTCTTT
TRBV5-1	TRBJ1-6	-	-	CASSLEGGSPLHF	TGCGCCAGCAGCTTGGAAGGAGGTTCACCCCTCCACTTT
TRBV9	TRBJ1-2	-	-	CASSPGDYGYTF	TGTGCCAGCAGCCCAGGGGACTATGGCTACACCTTC
TRBV7-2	TRBJ1-1	-	-	CASSSRQANTEAFF	TGTGCCAGCAGCAGCCGACAGGCGAACACTGAAGCTTTCTTT
TRBV10-3	TRBJ1-2	-	-	CAIKEVGDYGYTF	TGTGCCATCAAGGAGGTAGGGGACTATGGCTACACCTTC
TRBV6-1	TRBJ1-6	-	-	CASSESVSPLHF	TGTGCCAGCAGTGAATCGGTCTCACCCCTCCACTTT
TRBV4-1	TRBJ1-2	TRBD1	-	CASSQEPTGAFGYGYTF	TGCGCCAGCAGCCAAGAACCGACAGGGGCTTTTGGCTATGGCTACACCTTC
TRBV9	TRBJ1-2	-	-	CASSSTGSLGYTF	TGTGCCAGCAGCTCAACAGGGTCGCTAGGCTACACCTTC
TRBV5-1	TRBJ2-1	-	-	CASSIVSNEQFF	TGCGCCAGCAGCATTGTCAGCAATGAGCAGTTCTTC
TRBV11-3	TRBJ1-1	-	few	CASSRTGRIARGGEAFF	TGTGCCAGCAGCCGCACAGGGCGGATTGCTCGGGGCGGTGAAGCTTTCTTT
TRBV27	TRBJ1-2	-	-	CARVGQGGWSYTF	TGTGCCAGAGTTGGCCAGGGCGGGTGGAGCTACACCTTC
TRBV18	TRBJ1-3	TRBD1	-	CASSPPGGSGNTIYF	TGTGCCAGCTCACCTCCAGGGGGCTCTGGAAACACCATATATTTT
TRBV10-2	TRBJ1-6	-	-	CASSDLGILDSPLHF	TGCGCCAGCAGTGATTTAGGAATTCTCGATTCACCCCTCCACTTT
TRBV6-5	TRBJ1-3	-	-	CASSYSPPSSGNTIYF	TGTGCCAGCAGTTATTCCCCTCCGAGCTCTGGAAACACCATATATTTT
TRBV27	TRBJ1-1	-	-	CASSLLPGMNTEAFF	TGTGCCAGCAGTTTATTACCGGGTATGAACACTGAAGCTTTCTTT
TRBV19	TRBJ2-7	TRBD2	-	CASSIGGSYEQYF	TGTGCCAGTAGTATCGGGGGGTCCTACGAGCAGTACTTC
TRBV18	TRBJ1-2	-	-	CASSPSGGALDGYTF	TGTGCCAGCTCACCCAGCGGGGGGGCGTTGGACGGCTACACCTTC
TRBV3-1/TRBV3-2	TRBJ2-2	-	-	CASSQGLVSSGELFF	TGTGCCAGCAGCCAAGGACTAGTGTCGTCCGGGGAGCTGTTTTTT
TRBV7-9	TRBJ2-7	TRBD1	-	CASSRGTGLYEQYF	TGTGCCAGCAGCCGAGGGACAGGGCTCTACGAGCAGTACTTC
TRBV7-6	TRBJ2-7	-	-	CASSLTFQGEQYF	TGTGCCAGCAGCTTAACTTTTCAGGGCGAGCAGTACTTC
TRBV4-1	TRBJ2-1	TRBD1	once	CASSQFDRDHNEQFF	TGCGCCAGCAGCCAATTCGACAGGGACCACAATGAGCAGTTCTTC
TRBV7-9	TRBJ2-2	TRBD2	once	CASSSTSGVRPRTGELFF	TGTGCCAGCAGCTCGACTAGCGGGGTTCGTCCGAGAACCGGGGAGCTGTTTTTT
TRBV18	TRBJ1-1	-	-	CASSALVDTEAFF	TGTGCCAGCTCAGCTCTAGTGGACACTGAAGCTTTCTTT
TRBV6-5	TRBJ1-2	TRBD1	-	CASSTGAIGYGYTF	TGTGCCAGCAGTACAGGGGCTATAGGCTATGGCTACACCTTC
TRBV7-7	TRBJ2-1	TRBD2	-	CASSLPGLAGLYNEQFF	TGTGCTAGCAGCTTGCCGGGACTAGCGGGCCTATACAATGAGCAGTTCTTC
TRBV7-9	TRBJ1-1	-	-	CASSFGEGTEAFF	TGTGCCAGCAGCTTCGGGGAGGGCACTGAAGCTTTCTTT
TRBV12-5	TRBJ1-1	TRBD1	-	CASGLVGQVEAFF	TGTGCTAGTGGTTTGGTGGGACAGGTTGAAGCTTTCTTT
TRBV15	TRBJ1-2	-	-	CATSDVVSYYGYTF	TGTGCCACCAGCGATGTGGTTAGTTACTATGGCTACACCTTC
TRBV4-1	TRBJ1-2	-	-	CASSQDSSYGYTF	TGCGCCAGCAGCCAAGACAGTAGCTATGGCTACACCTTC
TRBV18	TRBJ1-4	-	few	CASSGTVNEKLFF	TGTGCCAGCTCAGGGACGGTTAATGAAAAACTGTTTTTT
TRBV18	TRBJ1-1	-	once	CASSPDSGEAFF	TGTGCCAGCTCACCAGATTCGGGTGAAGCTTTCTTT
TRBV20-1	TRBJ1-2	-	once	CSASPKRLLYGYTF	TGCAGTGCTAGTCCCAAAAGGCTCCTCTATGGCTACACCTTC
TRBV11-3	TRBJ1-6	-	-	CASSSAQGNNSPLHF	TGTGCCAGCAGCTCCGCCCAGGGGAATAATTCACCCCTCCACTTT
TRBV28	TRBJ2-3	TRBD2	-	CASSYLTRSASGPVTDTQYF	TGTGCCAGCAGCTATCTCACCCGGTCGGCTAGCGGGCCGGTCACAGATACGCAGTATTTT
TRBV29-1	TRBJ1-2	-	few	CSVAGSYGYTF	TGCAGCGTTGCAGGGTCCTATGGCTACACCTTC
TRBV10-3	TRBJ1-2	-	-	CAIRDSTQIYGYTF	TGTGCCATCAGGGACTCGACACAAATCTATGGCTACACCTTC
TRBV10-2	TRBJ2-2	-	-	CAARAGANTGELFF	TGCGCCGCCCGGGCAGGGGCGAACACCGGGGAGCTGTTTTTT
TRBV21-1	TRBJ1-2	-	-	CAIPGGSGGYTF	TGTGCCATACCAGGGGGCTCCGGTGGCTACACCTTC
TRBV12-3/TRBV12-4	TRBJ2-1	-	-	CASSLSTYNEQFF	TGTGCCAGCAGTCTTAGCACCTACAATGAGCAGTTCTTC
TRBV4-2	TRBJ2-5	-	-	CASSQEGRGQKETQYF	TGTGCCAGCAGCCAAGAGGGCCGAGGGCAAAAAGAGACCCAGTACTTC
TRBV18	TRBJ1-1	TRBD1	-	CASSPQTRTGGLGTEAFF	TGTGCCAGCTCACCCCAGACAAGGACAGGGGGGCTTGGCACTGAAGCTTTCTTT
TRBV9	TRBJ1-1	-	-	CASSVGPRNTEAFF	TGTGCCAGCAGCGTAGGGCCCCGGAACACTGAAGCTTTCTTT
TRBV4-3	TRBJ1-2	-	once	CASSQVLRPHYGYTF	TGCGCCAGCAGCCAAGTTTTGAGGCCCCACTATGGCTACACCTTC
TRBV11-3	TRBJ2-3	-	-	CASRPNRGGDTDTQYF	TGTGCCAGCAGACCGAATCGAGGGGGGGATACAGATACGCAGTATTTT
TRBV7-6	TRBJ2-5	TRBD2	-	CASGGLAGVQETQYF	TGTGCCAGCGGGGGACTAGCGGGGGTCCAAGAGACCCAGTACTTC
TRBV5-6	TRBJ2-5	-	-	CASSLGGGETQYF	TGTGCCAGCAGCCTGGGAGGCGGGGAGACCCAGTACTTC
TRBV5-1	TRBJ2-1	TRBD1	-	CASSPTGVTTDEQFF	TGCGCCAGCTCACCAACAGGGGTTACCACGGATGAGCAGTTCTTC
TRBV6-2/TRBV6-3	TRBJ2-1	-	once	CASSSDPMGNEQFF	TGTGCCAGCAGTTCGGACCCCATGGGCAATGAGCAGTTCTTC